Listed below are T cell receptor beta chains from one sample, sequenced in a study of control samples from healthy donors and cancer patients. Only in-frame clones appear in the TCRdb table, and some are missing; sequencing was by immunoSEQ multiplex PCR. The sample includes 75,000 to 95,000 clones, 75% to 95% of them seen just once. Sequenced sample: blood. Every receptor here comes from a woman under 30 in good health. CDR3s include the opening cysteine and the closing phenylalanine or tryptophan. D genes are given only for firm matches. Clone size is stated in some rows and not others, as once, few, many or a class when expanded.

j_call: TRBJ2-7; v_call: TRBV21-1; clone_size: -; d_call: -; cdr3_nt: TGTGCCAGCAGCAAGCTAGGCTCCTCCCGCGAGCAGTACTTC; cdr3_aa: CASSKLGSSREQYF
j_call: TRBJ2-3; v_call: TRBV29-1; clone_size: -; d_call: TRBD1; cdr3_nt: TGCAGCGTTCACACACAGGGGGATACGCAGTATTTT; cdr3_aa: CSVHTQGDTQYF
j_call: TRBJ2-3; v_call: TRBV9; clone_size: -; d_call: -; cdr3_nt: TGTGCCAGCAGTCGGAGGAGCACAGATACGCAGTATTTT; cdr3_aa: CASSRRSTDTQYF
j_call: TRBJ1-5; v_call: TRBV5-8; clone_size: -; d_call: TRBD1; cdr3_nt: TGTGCCAGCAGCTTGGAGGGCGAGCGGACAGGCCTCAATCAGCCCCAGCATTTT; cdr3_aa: CASSLEGERTGLNQPQHF
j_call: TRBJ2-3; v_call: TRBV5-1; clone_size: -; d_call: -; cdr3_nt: TGCGCCAGCAGCTCCAGCGACAGCACAGATACGCAGTATTTT; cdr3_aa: CASSSSDSTDTQYF
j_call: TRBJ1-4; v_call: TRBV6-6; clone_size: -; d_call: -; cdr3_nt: TGTGCCAGCAGTCCCGGGTGGGGGGGAGCAACTAATGAAAAACTGTTTTTT; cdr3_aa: CASSPGWGGATNEKLFF
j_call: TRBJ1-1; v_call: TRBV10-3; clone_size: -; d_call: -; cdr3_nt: TGTGCCATCAGTGAGCCCCAGGGTTCCACTGAAGCTTTCTTT; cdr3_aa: CAISEPQGSTEAFF
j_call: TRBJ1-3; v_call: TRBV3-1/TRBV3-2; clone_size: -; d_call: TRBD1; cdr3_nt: TGTGCCAGCAGCCACGGACAGGGCGACACCATATATTTT; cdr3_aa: CASSHGQGDTIYF
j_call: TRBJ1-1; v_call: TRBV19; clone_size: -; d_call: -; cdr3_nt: TGTGCCAGTAGTATCGGGGGCGGAACTGAAGCTTTCTTT; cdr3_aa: CASSIGGGTEAFF
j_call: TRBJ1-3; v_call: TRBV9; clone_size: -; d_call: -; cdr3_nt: TGTGCCAGCAGCGTATCCTCGTCCAGGGCTGGAAACACCATATATTTT; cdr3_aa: CASSVSSSRAGNTIYF
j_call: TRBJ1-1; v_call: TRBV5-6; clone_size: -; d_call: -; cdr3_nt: TGTGCCAGCAGCTTTTGGGGGAGGGGCCTGAACACTGAAGCTTTCTTT; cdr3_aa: CASSFWGRGLNTEAFF
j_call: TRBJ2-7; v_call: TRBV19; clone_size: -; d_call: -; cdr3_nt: TGTGCCAGTAGTATGGAGGCTCGTCCGTTCTACGAGCAGTACTTC; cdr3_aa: CASSMEARPFYEQYF
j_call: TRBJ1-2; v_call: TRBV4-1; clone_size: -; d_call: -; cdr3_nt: TGCGCCAGCAGCCTGAATGTGGCTGGTGGCTACACCTTC; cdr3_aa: CASSLNVAGGYTF
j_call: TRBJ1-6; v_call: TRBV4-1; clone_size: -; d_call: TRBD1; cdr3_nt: TGCGCCAGCAGCCAAGTATGGGACAGGGAGATCTATAATTCACCCCTCCACTTT; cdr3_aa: CASSQVWDREIYNSPLHF
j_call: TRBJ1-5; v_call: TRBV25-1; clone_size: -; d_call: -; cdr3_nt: TGTGCCAGCACTGCTGTGGGCAATCAGCCCCAGCATTTT; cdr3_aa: CASTAVGNQPQHF
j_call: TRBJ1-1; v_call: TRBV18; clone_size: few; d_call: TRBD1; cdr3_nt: TGTGCCAGCTCACCGTACAAGGGGACAGGTACTGAAGCTTTCTTT; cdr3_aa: CASSPYKGTGTEAFF
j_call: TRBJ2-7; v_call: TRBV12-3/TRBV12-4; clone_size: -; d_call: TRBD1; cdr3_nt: TGTGCCAGCAGGGACAGGGCTTACGAGCAGTACTTC; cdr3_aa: CASRDRAYEQYF
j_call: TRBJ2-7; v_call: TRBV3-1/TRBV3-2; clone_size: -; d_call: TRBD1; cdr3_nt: TGTGCCAGCAGCCCTGGGACAGGGGGCCGCTACGAGCAGTACTTC; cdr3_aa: CASSPGTGGRYEQYF
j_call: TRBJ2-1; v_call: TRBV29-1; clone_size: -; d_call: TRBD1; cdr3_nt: TGCAGCGTTGATGGACAGGGGATATTCGGTGAGCAGTTCTTC; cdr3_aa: CSVDGQGIFGEQFF
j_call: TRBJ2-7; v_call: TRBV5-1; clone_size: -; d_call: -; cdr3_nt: TGCGCCAGCAGCACAGGCCGGGGGCCGTACGAGCAGTACTTC; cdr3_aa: CASSTGRGPYEQYF
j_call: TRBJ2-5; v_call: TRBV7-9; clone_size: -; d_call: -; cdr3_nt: TGTGCCAGCAGCTTAGGGGGGGCCCAAGAGACCCAGTACTTC; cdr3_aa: CASSLGGAQETQYF
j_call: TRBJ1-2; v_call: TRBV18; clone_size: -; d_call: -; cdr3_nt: TGTGCCAGCTCACAGCGGTCGGGGGCTACGTCCTATGGCTACACCTTC; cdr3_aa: CASSQRSGATSYGYTF
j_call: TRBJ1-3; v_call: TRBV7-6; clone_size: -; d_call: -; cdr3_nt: TGTGCCAGCAGCCCCAGGGTATTGTCTGGAAACACCATATATTTT; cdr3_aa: CASSPRVLSGNTIYF
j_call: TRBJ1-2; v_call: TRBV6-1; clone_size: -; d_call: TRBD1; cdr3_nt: TGTGCCAGCAGTGAAGGTCCAGGACAGGGGCTTCGAGGCTACACCTTC; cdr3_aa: CASSEGPGQGLRGYTF
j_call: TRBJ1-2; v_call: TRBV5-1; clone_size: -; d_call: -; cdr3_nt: TGCGCCAGCAGCTTGGAAGGGGGTAGGGGCTACACCTTC; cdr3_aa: CASSLEGGRGYTF
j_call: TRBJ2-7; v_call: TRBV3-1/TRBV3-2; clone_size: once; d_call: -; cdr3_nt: TGTGCCAGCGGGGACTACGAGCAGTACTTC; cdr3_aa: CASGDYEQYF
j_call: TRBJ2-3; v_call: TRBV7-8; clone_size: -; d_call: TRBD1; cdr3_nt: TGTGCCAGCAGCTGGGGACAGGGGGCCACAGATACGCAGTATTTT; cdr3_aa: CASSWGQGATDTQYF
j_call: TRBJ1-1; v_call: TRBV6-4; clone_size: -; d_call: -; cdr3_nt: TGTGCCAGCAGCCGTAGACAGGACACTGAAGCTTTCTTT; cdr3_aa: CASSRRQDTEAFF
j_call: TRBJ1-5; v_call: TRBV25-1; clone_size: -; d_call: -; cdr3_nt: TGTGTCAGCAGTGGGATGAATAGCAATCAGCCCCAGCATTTT; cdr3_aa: CVSSGMNSNQPQHF
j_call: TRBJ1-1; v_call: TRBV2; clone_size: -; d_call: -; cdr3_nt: TGTGCCAGCAGTGCCAGGCAGATGAACACTGAAGCTTTCTTT; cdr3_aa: CASSARQMNTEAFF
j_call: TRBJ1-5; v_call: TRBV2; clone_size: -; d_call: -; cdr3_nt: TGTGCCAGCAGCGAGACGGACAGAAATCAGCCCCAGCATTTT; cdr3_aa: CASSETDRNQPQHF
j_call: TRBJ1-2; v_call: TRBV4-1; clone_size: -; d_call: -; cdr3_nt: TGCGCCAGCAGCCAGGTACAGGGTTCGGGGTTCGGCTACACCTTC; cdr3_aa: CASSQVQGSGFGYTF
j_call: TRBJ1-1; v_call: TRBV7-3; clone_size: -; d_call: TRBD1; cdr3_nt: TGTGCCAGCAGCCCCCGACAGGGTGCCACTGAAGCTTTCTTT; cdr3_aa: CASSPRQGATEAFF
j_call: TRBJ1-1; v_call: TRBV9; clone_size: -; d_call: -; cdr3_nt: TGTGCCAGCAGCCCAAGGACAGATGGGGACACTGAAGCTTTCTTT; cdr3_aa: CASSPRTDGDTEAFF
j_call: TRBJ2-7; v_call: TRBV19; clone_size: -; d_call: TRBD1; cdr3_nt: TGTGCCAGTAGTATGAGTCGGGACAGCTACGAGCAGTACTTC; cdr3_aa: CASSMSRDSYEQYF
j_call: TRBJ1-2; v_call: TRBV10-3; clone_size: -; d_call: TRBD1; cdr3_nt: TGTGCCATCAGTGGGGACAGCTACTATGGCTACACCTTC; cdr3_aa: CAISGDSYYGYTF
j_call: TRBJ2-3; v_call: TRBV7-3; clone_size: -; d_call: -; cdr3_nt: TGTGCCAGCAGCTTAAGAGGAGGAGGGGGCGGGGATACGCAGTATTTT; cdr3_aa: CASSLRGGGGGDTQYF
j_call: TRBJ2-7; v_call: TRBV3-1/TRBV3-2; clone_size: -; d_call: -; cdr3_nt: TGTGCCAGCAGCCAAGATGTCGGCGAGCAGTACTTC; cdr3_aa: CASSQDVGEQYF
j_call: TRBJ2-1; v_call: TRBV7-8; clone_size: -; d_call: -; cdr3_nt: TGTGCCAGCAGCTCCACCAGGCCGATCCTAAGAATTAACAATGAGCAGTTCTTC; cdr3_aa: CASSSTRPILRINNEQFF
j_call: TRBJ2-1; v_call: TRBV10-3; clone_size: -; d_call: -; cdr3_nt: TGTGCCAGCGGACCGACAGAGAACAATGAGCAGTTCTTC; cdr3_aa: CASGPTENNEQFF
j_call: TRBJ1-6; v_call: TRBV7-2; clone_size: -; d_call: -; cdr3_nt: TGTGCCAGCAACTCTCGAGAGTATTCACCCCTCCACTTT; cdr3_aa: CASNSREYSPLHF
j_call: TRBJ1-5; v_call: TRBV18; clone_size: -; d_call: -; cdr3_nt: TGTGCCAGCTCACCAGCCGGGGTGGGTCAGCCCCAGCATTTT; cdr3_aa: CASSPAGVGQPQHF
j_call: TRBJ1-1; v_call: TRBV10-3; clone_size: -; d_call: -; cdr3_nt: TGTGCCATCAGTGACGGTGAGGACACTGAAGCTTTCTTT; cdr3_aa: CAISDGEDTEAFF
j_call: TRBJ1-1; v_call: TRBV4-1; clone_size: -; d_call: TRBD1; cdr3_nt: TGCGCCAGCAGCCTCGAGACAGGGGCGAACACTGAAGCTTTCTTT; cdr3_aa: CASSLETGANTEAFF
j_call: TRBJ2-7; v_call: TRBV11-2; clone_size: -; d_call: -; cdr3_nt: TGTGCCAGCAGCTTAGGGGGCAGCTACGAGCAGTACTTC; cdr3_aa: CASSLGGSYEQYF
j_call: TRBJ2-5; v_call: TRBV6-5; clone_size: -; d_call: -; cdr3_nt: TGTGCCAGCAGGCGGCCAGAGACCCAGTACTTC; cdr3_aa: CASRRPETQYF
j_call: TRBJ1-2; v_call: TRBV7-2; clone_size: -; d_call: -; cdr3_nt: TGTGCCAGCAGCTTAGGACAGAACTATGGCTACACCTTC; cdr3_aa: CASSLGQNYGYTF
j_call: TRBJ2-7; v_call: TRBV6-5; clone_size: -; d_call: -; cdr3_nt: TGTGCCAGCAGTTACGGGGGGAGTGTAGACGAGCAGTACTTC; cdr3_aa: CASSYGGSVDEQYF
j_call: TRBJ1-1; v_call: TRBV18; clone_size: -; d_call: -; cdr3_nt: TGTGCCAGCTCACGGGCCCCCCGGACATCGAACACTGAAGCTTTCTTT; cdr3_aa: CASSRAPRTSNTEAFF
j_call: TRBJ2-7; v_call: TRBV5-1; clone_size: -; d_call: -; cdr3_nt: TGCGCCAGCAGCTTGGATAAAGGGGCGGCCTACGAGCAGTACTTC; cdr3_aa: CASSLDKGAAYEQYF
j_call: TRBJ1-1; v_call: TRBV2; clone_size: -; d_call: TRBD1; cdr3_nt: TGTGCCAGCAGAAAAGGGACAGGGGGCACTGAAGCTTTCTTT; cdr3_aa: CASRKGTGGTEAFF
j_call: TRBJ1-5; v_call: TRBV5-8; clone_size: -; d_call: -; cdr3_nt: TGTGCCAGCAGCTACGGGCCAGACTATCAGCCCCAGCATTTT; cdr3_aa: CASSYGPDYQPQHF
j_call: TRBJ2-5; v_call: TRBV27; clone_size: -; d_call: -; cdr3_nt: TGTGCCAGCAGTTTATCGGCCAGCGAGACCCAGTACTTC; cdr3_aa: CASSLSASETQYF
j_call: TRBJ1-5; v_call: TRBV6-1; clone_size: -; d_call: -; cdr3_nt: TGTGCCAGCAGTGAAAGCGTGGAGGGCGGGATGCCCCAGCATTTT; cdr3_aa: CASSESVEGGMPQHF
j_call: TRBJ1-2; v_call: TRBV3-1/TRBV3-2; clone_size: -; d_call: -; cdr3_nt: TGTGCCAGCAGCCAAGGGGACATTTATGGCTACACCTTC; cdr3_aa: CASSQGDIYGYTF